Listed below are T cell receptor beta chains from one sample, sequenced in a study of T cell responses to AZD1222 COVID-19 vaccine. Only in-frame clones appear in the TCRdb table, and some are missing; sequencing was by immunoSEQ multiplex PCR. The table has about 130,000 clones, around 84% seen once. The specimen comprised peripheral blood, sampled on day 0 of AZD1222 vaccination. These receptors originate from an adult in good health. Each CDR3 is given with its conserved first and last residue.

TRBV4-3,TRBJ2-2,CASSLDAGTGELFF
TRBV6-5,TRBJ2-2,CASSPPGPPGRELFF
TRBV14,TRBJ2-7,CASSQILQGGQYF
TRBV19,TRBJ1-5,CASIGDRESQPQHF
TRBV5-5,TRBJ1-4,CASSLAVPEKLFF
TRBV5-1,TRBJ1-2,CASSFRGLKGSSAKLANYGYTF
TRBV21-1,TRBJ2-3,CASSKGLAGIADTQYF
TRBV3-1/TRBV3-2,TRBJ1-5,CASSQRGSNQPQHF
TRBV28,TRBJ1-1,CASSYPTGDLLEAFF
TRBV6-5,TRBJ1-1,CASSLHKKNTEAFF
TRBV28,TRBJ1-2,CASSSDLGYTF
TRBV7-6,TRBJ1-5,CASSLAQGGQPQHF
TRBV18,TRBJ1-2,CASSPTGRGEGYTF
TRBV10-3,TRBJ1-5,CAISTGDPSNQPQHF
TRBV7-9,TRBJ1-1,CASSSQGMNTEAFF
TRBV7-9,TRBJ2-3,CASSLIRASTDTQYF
TRBV6-5,TRBJ1-1,CASRGQGPPTEAFF
TRBV29-1,TRBJ1-1,CSGRQKDEAFF
TRBV7-8,TRBJ2-7,CASSYFLSYEQYF
TRBV28,TRBJ2-2,CASSPPGDYNTGELFF
TRBV5-1,TRBJ2-1,CASSPVAGGPGEQFF
TRBV27,TRBJ1-4,CASSVPGTGGEKLFF
TRBV28,TRBJ1-6,CASSLGVSYNSPLHF
TRBV6-5,TRBJ1-2,CASSYSGDGYYTF
TRBV7-2,TRBJ1-4,CASSPGHASEKLFF
TRBV2,TRBJ1-2,CASRPGAPLGYTF
TRBV4-3,TRBJ2-6,CASSQTRQAGRGANVLTF
TRBV15,TRBJ1-1,CATSRDRGADTEAFF
TRBV7-3,TRBJ2-7,CASSFGTNYEQYF
TRBV2,TRBJ1-2,CASSGQGDRYGYTF
TRBV18,TRBJ1-2,CASSPGQAGNGYTF
TRBV25-1,TRBJ1-1,CASSDRTGGAFF
TRBV29-1,TRBJ2-1,CSASGGNYNEQFF
TRBV9,TRBJ2-1,CASSVEGTRGVEQFF
TRBV18,TRBJ2-1,CASSPSLAGGLTYNEQFF